The clone carrying this T cell receptor beta chain was observed many times. The antigen remains unidentified. Produced via immunoSEQ multiplex PCR; TCRdb's table is partial and in-frame only. The sample lists 85,000 or so clones, 85% to 95% occurring once. This sample was taken from a study of siplizumab effects on memory and regulatory T cells. Study-level points and caveats: In roughly 75-95% of proliferating CD4+ or CD8+ clones, a naive or memory phenotype could not be assigned. Memory cells that were CD4+ and unstimulated gave rise to alloreactive sequences, which siplizumab significantly reduced. Naive T cells were seemingly more diverse than memory cells, and major contributions to the alloresponse seemed to be made by them.

This CDR3 spans 16 amino acids. The V end lost 0 bases, the J end lost 2 bases, and 12 bases lay between the germline ends. The germline V gene encodes CDR1 MGHRA and CDR2 YSYEKL. This chain joins TRBV4-1 and TRBJ2-3; D uncertain. The source of this sequence is a human donor in good health. The material sequenced was CD8+ T cells sorted from blood. CDR3 in DNA: TGCGCCAGCAGCCAAGATGGTTCCAAGGCCACAGATACGCAGTATTTT. It is translated as CASSQDGSKATDTQYF.